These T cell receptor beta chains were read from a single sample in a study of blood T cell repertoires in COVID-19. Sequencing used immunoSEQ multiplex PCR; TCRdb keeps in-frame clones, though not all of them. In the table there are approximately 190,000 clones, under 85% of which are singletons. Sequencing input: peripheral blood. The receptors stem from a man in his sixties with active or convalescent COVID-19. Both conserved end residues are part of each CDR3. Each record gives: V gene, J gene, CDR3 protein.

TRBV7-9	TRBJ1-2	CASSLSGTWGGYTF
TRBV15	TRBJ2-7	CATSSVSSDSPYEQYF
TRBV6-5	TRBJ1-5	CASSYSGEQPQHF
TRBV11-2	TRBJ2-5	CASSLGSIAVETQYF
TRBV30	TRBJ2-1	CAWSLGGRAYNEQFF
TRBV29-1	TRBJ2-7	CSVNPAGSSYEQYF
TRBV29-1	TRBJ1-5	CSVEGRGVCNQPQHF
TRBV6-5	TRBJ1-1	CASSRVVDTEAFF
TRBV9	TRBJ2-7	CASSAGQGGSYEQYF
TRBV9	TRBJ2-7	CASSPSGNEQYF
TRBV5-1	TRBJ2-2	CASSWLGTGNTGELFF
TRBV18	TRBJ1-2	CASSPEGATNGYTF
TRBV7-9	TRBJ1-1	CASTTTGGGTEAFF
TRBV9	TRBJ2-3	CASSSSRGMRPLF
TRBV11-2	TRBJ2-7	CASSPRHEQYF
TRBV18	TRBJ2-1	CASSPQTVSSYNEQFF
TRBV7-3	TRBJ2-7	CASSSGQGREQYF
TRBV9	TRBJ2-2	CASSVRRGTGDTGELFF
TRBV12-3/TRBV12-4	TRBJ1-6	CASSFDRGGSLHF
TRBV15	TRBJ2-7	CATSRVQPGGYEQYF
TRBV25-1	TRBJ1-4	CASSAQGSRANEKLFF
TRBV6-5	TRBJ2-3	CASSTSAGGRDTQYF
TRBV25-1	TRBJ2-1	CASSGPGQGAMNEQFF
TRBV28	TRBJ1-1	CASSLWQGINTEAFF
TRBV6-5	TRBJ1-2	CASRSGHSNYGYTF
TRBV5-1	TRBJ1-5	CASSLGSGGQPQHF
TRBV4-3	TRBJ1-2	CASSQARTGARPYTF
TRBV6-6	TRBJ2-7	CASSYSRTDYEQYF
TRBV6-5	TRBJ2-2	CASSYSGESTGELFF
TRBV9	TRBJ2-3	CASSVEREDRTDTQYF
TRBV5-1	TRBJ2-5	CASSSGIEEGTQYF
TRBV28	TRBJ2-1	CASMGQGEHEQFF
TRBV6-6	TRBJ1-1	CASSPTRNTEAFF
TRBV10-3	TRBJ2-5	CAISEGTGGGQETQYF
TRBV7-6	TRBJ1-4	CASSSRAANEKLFF
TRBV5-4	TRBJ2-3	CASSLGLAGEDTQYF
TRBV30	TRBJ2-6	CAWSGTSGANVLTF
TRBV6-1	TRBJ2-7	CASSEFGQWGYEQYF
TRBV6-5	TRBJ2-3	CASSYRAGARTDTQYF
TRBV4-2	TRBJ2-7	CASSQGGQGSYEQYF
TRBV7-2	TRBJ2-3	CASSPLSSTDTQYF
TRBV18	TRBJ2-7	CASSPPADSYEQYF
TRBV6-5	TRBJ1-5	CASTPIVRQSQPQHF
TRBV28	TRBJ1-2	CASTGGDSYGYTF
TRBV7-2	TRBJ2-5	CASSLLAGQETQYF
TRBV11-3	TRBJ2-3	CASSARGGRGDTQYF
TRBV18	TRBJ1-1	CASSPVQGNTEAFF
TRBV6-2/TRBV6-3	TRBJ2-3	CASSKRLAGDTQYF
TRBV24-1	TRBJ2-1	CATSDFGAGGPYNEQFF
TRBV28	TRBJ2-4	CASSLAGVGNIQYF
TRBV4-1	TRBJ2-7	CASSQGPGRGEQYF
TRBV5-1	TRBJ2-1	CASSLGAGSPNEQFF
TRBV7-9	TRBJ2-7	CASSLTGTYEQYF
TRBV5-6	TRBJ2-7	CASSLFLGSGQYF
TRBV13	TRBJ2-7	CASSSSQRGTYEQYF